The 9 T cell receptor beta chains below all came from one sample that was sequenced in a study of cytomegalovirus exposure and HLA in healthy donors. PCR used 60 Vbeta primers and 13 Jbeta primers. Measured with immunoSEQ multiplex PCR; TCRdb has only the in-frame clones, and not every one. The table has about 110,000 clones, 74% seen once. Sequenced sample: PBMCs. Receptors originate from a man aged 50 to 59 in good health and CMV-seropositive.

The rearrangement links TRBV25-1 to TRBJ1-2, with 9 positions matching TRBD1. CDR3 size: 13 residues. The ends lost 8 bases at V and 8 bases at J; junction bases unmatched: 9. Per germline, CDR1 MGHDK and CDR2 SYGVNS. CDR3 nucleotide sequence: TGTGCCAGCGGATTAGCCGGGACAGGGGGCTACACCTTC. Translation: CASGLAGTGGYTF.

This chain connects TRBV18 to TRBJ1-6, with a tentative D call TRBD1 (6 bases). Germline CDR1 KGHSH, CDR2 LQKENI. The CDR3 consists of 15 residues. V was pared by 1 base and J by 8 bases, with 12 bases between. The chain's CDR3 is CASSPLETGHSPLHF. The CDR3 nucleotides read TGTGCCAGCTCACCACTGGAGACAGGACATTCACCCCTCCACTTT. The full variable domain, with the rest looked up from reference TRBV18 and TRBJ1-6, is NAGVMQNPRHLVRRRGQEARLRCSPMKGHSHVYWYRQLPEEGLKFMVYLQKENIIDESGMPKERFSAEFPKEGPSILRIQQVVRGDSAAYFCASSPLETGHSPLHFGNGTRLTVT.

This chain joins TRBV5-5 and TRBJ2-2; no clear D. V was shortened by 0 bases and J by 4 bases, with 7 bases between the two germline ends. Germline assignment: CDR1 SGHKS and CDR2 YYEKEE (reference sequence). There are 14 residues in the CDR3. This CDR3 reads CASSLAPGTGELFF. CDR3 DNA: TGTGCCAGCAGCTTGGCCCCGGGCACCGGGGAGCTGTTTTTT. Drawing the rest from reference TRBV5-5 and TRBJ2-2, the complete variable domain is DAGVTQSPTHLIKTRGQQVTLRCSPISGHKSVSWYQQVLGQGPQFIFQYYEKEERGRGNFPDRFSARQFPNYSSELNVNALLLGDSALYLCASSLAPGTGELFFGEGSRLTVL.

The rearrangement joins TRBV5-1 to TRBJ2-2, with 7 bases aligning to TRBD1. The CDR3 has 17 amino acids. CDR1 SGHRS and CDR2 YFSETQ come from the germline V gene. V was clipped by 1 base and J by 1 base; unmatched bases: 7. CDR3 in amino acids: CASSLRGGDWNTGELFF. CDR3 DNA: TGCGCCAGCAGCTTGAGAGGGGGCGATTGGAACACCGGGGAGCTGTTTTTT.

V gene TRBV5-1 combines with J gene TRBJ2-3, with 15 bases aligning to TRBD2. The trim removed 4 bases at V and 4 bases at J, leaving 7 bases unmatched. This CDR3 region has 17 residues. The V gene's germline CDR1 is SGHRS and CDR2 YFSETQ. The CDR3 is CASSPGTSGRLADTQYF. For the CDR3, the DNA is TGCGCCAGCAGCCCCGGGACTAGCGGGAGGTTGGCAGATACGCAGTATTTT.

A remark on this clone: The same CDR3 can be traced to other DNA sequences in this sample. CDR3 sequence: CASSSGLGYEQYF. The CDR3 region has the DNA TGCGCCAGCAGTTCGGGTCTGGGCTACGAGCAGTACTTC. This chain connects TRBV5-1 to TRBJ2-7; D gene ambiguous. The germline V and J ends were trimmed by 5 bases and 3 bases, with 12 bases remaining between them. Germline V CDR1 and CDR2: SGHRS, YFSETQ. The CDR3 extends over 13 amino acids.

In this sample, this clone turned up a few times. V is TRBV7-8 and J is TRBJ1-3; D is possibly TRBD1 (6 bases). Germline values: CDR1 SGHVS, CDR2 FQNEAQ. The V end lost 5 bases, the J end lost 5 bases, and 7 bases lay between the germline ends. This CDR3 is 12 amino acids long. CDR3 protein: CASSQGRNTIYF. The CDR3 DNA reads as TGTGCCAGCAGCCAGGGGCGAAACACCATATATTTT. The whole variable domain, remainder taken from reference TRBV7-8 and TRBJ1-3, is GAGVSQSPRYKVAKRGQDVALRCDPISGHVSLFWYQQALGQGPEFLTYFQNEAQLDKSGLPSDRFFAERPEGSVSTLKIQRTQQEDSAVYLCASSQGRNTIYFGEGSWLTVV.

Only one count was recorded for this clone. J is TRBJ1-1 and V is TRBV9, with 7 positions matching TRBD1. The V gene end was trimmed by 1 base and the J gene end by 4 bases; junction bases not matched to a gene: 7. From germline, CDR1 is SGDLS and CDR2 YYNGEE. The CDR3 has 15 amino acids. The CDR3 bases are TGTGCCAGCAGCGTAAACGCAGGGGGTAGCACTGAAGCTTTCTTT. Translation: CASSVNAGGSTEAFF.

This clone was picked up a small number of times. This chain connects TRBV5-8 to TRBJ1-2; 9 nucleotides align to TRBD1. Germline V gives CDR1 SGHTS, CDR2 YDEGEE. The CDR3 sequence is 14 residues long. V dropped 4 bases and J dropped 5; count of bases not matched to a gene: 6. The CDR3 nucleotides are TGTGCCAGCAGCCACCCGGGACAGGGATATGGCTACACCTTC. Translation gives CASSHPGQGYGYTF. Full variable domain (outside the CDR3, taken from reference TRBV5-8 and TRBJ1-2): EAGVTQSPTHLIKTRGQQATLRCSPISGHTSVYWYQQALGLGLQFLLWYDEGEERNRGNFPPRFSGRQFPNYSSELNVNALELEDSALYLCASSHPGQGYGYTFGSGTRLTVV.